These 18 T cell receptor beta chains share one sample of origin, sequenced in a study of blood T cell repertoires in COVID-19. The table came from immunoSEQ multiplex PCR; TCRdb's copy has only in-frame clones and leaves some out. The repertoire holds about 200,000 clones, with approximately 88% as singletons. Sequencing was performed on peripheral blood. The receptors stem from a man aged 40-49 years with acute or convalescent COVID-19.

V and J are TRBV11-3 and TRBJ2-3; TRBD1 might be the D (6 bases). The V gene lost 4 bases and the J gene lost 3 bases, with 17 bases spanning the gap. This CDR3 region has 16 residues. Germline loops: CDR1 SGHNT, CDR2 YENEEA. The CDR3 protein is CASSSLSGVGTDTQYF. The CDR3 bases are TGTGCCAGCAGCTCCCTCTCAGGGGTCGGTACAGATACGCAGTATTTT. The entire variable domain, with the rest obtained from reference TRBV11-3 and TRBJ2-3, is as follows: EAGVVQSPRYKIIEKKQPVAFWCNPISGHNTLYWYLQNLGQGPELLIRYENEEAVDDSQLPKDRFSAERLKGVDSTLKIQPAELGDSAVYLCASSSLSGVGTDTQYFGPGTRLTVL.

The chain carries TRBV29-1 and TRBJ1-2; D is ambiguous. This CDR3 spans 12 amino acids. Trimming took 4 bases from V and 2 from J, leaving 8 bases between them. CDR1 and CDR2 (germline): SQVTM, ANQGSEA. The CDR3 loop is CSVVGRNYGYTF. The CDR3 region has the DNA TGCAGCGTTGTGGGCAGGAACTATGGCTACACCTTC.

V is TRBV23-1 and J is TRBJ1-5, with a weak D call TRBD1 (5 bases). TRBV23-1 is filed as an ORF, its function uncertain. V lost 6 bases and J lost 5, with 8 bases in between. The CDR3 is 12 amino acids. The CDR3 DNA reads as TGCGCCAGCAGACAGGAATATCAGCCCCAGCATTTT. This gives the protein CASRQEYQPQHF.

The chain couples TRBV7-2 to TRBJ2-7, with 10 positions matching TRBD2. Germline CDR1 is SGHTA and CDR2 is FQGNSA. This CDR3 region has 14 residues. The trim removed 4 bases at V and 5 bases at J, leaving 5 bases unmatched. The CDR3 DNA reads TGTGCCAGCAGCTCTAGCGGGAGACGGAACGAGCAGTACTTC. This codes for CASSSSGRRNEQYF.

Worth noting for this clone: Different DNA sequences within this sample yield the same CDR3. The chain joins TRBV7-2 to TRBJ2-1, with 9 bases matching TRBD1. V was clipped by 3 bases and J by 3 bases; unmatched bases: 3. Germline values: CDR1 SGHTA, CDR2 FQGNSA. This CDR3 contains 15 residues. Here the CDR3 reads CASSLGQGSYNEQFF. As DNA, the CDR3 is TGTGCCAGCAGCTTGGGACAGGGAAGCTACAATGAGCAGTTCTTC. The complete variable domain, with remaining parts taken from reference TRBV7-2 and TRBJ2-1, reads GAGVSQSPSNKVTEKGKDVELRCDPISGHTALYWYRQSLGQGLEFLIYFQGNSAPDKSGLPSDRFSAERTGGSVSTLTIQRTQQEDSAVYLCASSLGQGSYNEQFFGPGTRLTVL.

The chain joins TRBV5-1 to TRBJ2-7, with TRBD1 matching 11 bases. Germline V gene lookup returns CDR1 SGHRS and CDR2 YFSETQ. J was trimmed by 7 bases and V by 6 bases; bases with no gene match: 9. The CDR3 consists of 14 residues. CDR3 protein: CASTWTGGAGEQYF. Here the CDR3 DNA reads TGCGCCAGCACCTGGACAGGGGGCGCGGGAGAGCAGTACTTC.

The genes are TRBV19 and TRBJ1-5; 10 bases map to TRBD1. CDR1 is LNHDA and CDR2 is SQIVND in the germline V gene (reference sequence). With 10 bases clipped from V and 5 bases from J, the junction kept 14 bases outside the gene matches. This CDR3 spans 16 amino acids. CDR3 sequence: CATLNRDRGTYQPQHF. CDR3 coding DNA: TGTGCCACCTTAAACCGGGACAGGGGAACTTATCAGCCCCAGCATTTT.

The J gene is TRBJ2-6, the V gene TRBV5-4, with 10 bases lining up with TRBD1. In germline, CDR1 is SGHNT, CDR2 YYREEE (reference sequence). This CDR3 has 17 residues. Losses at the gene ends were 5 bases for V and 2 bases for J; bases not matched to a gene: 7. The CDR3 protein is CASSRGTGEAGANVLTF. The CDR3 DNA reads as TGTGCCAGCAGTCGTGGGACAGGGGAGGCTGGGGCCAACGTCCTGACTTTC. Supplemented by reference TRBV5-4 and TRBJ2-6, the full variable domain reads ETGVTQSPTHLIKTRGQQVTLRCSSQSGHNTVSWYQQALGQGPQFIFQYYREEENGRGNFPPRFSGLQFPNYSSELNVNALELDDSALYLCASSRGTGEAGANVLTFGAGSRLTVL.

For the CDR3, the DNA is TGCAGCGTTGCGGTATACAGGGGGAGCACAGATACGCAGTATTTT. Protein product: CSVAVYRGSTDTQYF. The chain is built from TRBV29-1 and TRBJ2-3; 8 bases fit TRBD1. CDR1 is SQVTM, CDR2 ANQGSEA, per germline. This CDR3 comprises 15 residues. V lost 4 bases and J lost 0; bases outside the gene matches: 6.

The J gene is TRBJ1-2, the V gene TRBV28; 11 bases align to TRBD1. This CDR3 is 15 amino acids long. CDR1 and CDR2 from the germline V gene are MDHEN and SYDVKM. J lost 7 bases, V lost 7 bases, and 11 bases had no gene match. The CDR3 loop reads CASKKDRGPHFGYTF. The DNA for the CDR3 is TGTGCCAGCAAAAAGGACAGGGGGCCTCATTTTGGCTACACCTTC.

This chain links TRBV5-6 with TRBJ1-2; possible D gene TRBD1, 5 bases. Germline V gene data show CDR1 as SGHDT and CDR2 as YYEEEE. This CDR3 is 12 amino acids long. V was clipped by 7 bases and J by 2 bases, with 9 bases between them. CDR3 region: CASQGVNYGYTF. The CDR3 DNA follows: TGTGCCAGCCAAGGGGTGAACTATGGCTACACCTTC.

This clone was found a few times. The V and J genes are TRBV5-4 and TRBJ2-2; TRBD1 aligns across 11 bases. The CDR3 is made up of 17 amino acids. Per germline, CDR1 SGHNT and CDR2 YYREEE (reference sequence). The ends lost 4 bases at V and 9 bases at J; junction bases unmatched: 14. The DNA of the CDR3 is TGTGCCAGCAGCCCGGATCCAGGGACAGGGGGAGTTAGGGAGCTGTTTTTT. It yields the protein CASSPDPGTGGVRELFF.

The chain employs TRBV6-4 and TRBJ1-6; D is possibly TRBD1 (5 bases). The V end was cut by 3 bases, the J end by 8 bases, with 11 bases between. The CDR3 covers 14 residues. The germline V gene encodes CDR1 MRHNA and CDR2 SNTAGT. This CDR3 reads CASSEGWGDSPLHF. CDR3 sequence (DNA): TGTGCCAGCAGTGAGGGGTGGGGGGATTCACCCCTCCACTTT.

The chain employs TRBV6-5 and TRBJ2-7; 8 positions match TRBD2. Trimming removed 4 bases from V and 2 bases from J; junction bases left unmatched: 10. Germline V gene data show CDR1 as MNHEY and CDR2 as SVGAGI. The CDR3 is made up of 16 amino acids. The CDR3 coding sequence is TGTGCCAGCAGTTTGGGAACTAGCGGACGACCCTACGAGCAGTACTTC. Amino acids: CASSLGTSGRPYEQYF.

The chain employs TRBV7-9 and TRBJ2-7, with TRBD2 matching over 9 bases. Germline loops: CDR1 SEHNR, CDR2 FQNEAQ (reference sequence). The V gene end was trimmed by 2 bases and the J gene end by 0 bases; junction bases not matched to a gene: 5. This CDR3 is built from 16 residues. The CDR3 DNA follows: TGTGCCAGCAGCTTAAGGAGACTAGCGGTCTCCTACGAGCAGTACTTC. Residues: CASSLRRLAVSYEQYF.

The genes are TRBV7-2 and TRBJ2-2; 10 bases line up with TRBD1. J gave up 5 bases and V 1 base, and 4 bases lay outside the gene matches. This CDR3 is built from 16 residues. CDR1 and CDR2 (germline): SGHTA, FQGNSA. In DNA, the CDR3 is TGTGCCAGCAGCTTAGGCCCGGGACAGGGGACCGGGGAGCTGTTTTTT. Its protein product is CASSLGPGQGTGELFF. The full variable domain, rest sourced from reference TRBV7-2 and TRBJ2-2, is GAGVSQSPSNKVTEKGKDVELRCDPISGHTALYWYRQSLGQGLEFLIYFQGNSAPDKSGLPSDRFSAERTGGSVSTLTIQRTQQEDSAVYLCASSLGPGQGTGELFFGEGSRLTVL.

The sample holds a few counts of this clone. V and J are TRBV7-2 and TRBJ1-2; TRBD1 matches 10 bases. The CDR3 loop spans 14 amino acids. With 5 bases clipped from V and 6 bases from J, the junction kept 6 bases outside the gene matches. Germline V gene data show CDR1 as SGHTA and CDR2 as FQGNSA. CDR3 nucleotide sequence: TGTGCCAGCAGCCTGGGGACAGGGGCGGATGGCTACACCTTC. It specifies CASSLGTGADGYTF.

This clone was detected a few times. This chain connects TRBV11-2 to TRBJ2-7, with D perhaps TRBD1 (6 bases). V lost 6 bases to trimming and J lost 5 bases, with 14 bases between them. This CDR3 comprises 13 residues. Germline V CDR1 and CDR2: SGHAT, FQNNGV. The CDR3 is CASSPTGSNEQYF. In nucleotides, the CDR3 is TGTGCCAGCAGTCCCACAGGGTCCAACGAGCAGTACTTC.